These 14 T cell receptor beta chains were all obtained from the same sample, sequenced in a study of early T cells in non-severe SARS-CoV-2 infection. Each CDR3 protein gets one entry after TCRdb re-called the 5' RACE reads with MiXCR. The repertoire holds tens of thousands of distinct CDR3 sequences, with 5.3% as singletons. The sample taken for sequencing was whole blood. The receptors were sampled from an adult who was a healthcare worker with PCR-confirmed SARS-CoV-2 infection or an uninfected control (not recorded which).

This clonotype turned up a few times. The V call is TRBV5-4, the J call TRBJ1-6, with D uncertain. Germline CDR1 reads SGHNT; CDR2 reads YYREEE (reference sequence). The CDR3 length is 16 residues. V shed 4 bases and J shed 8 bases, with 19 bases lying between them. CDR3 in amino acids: CASSPELRVVDSPLHF. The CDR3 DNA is TGTGCCAGCAGCCCCGAGTTACGGGTGGTGGATTCACCCCTCCACTTT.

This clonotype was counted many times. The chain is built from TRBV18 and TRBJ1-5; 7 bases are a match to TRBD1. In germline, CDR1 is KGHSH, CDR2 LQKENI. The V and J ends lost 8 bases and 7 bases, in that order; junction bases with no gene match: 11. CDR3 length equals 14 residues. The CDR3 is CASGTGRTGQPQHF. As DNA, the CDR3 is TGTGCCAGCGGAACTGGACGGACAGGACAGCCCCAGCATTTT. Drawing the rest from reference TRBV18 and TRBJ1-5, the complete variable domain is NAGVMQNPRHLVRRRGQEARLRCSPMKGHSHVYWYRQLPEEGLKFMVYLQKENIIDESGMPKERFSAEFPKEGPSILRIQQVVRGDSAAYFCASGTGRTGQPQHFGDGTRLSIL.

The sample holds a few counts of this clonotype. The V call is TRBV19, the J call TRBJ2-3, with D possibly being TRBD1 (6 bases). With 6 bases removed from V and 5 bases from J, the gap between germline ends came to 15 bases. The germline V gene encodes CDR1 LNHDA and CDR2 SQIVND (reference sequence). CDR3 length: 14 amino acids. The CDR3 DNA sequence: TGTGCCAGTAGCCTCCTAGGGGGACGAGATACGCAGTATTTT. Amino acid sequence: CASSLLGGRDTQYF.

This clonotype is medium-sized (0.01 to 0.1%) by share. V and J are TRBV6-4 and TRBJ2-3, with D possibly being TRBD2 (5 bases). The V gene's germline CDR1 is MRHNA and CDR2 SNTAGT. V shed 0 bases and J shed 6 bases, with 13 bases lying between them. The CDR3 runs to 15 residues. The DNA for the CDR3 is TGTGCCAGCAGTGACTCGCTAGCAGTAACGGATACGCAGTATTTT. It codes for CASSDSLAVTDTQYF.

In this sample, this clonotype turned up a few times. The CDR3 spells CASSQEQGQISEAFF. As DNA, the CDR3 is TGTGCCAGCAGCCAAGAGCAGGGACAGATAAGTGAAGCTTTCTTT. This rearrangement joins TRBV4-2 to TRBJ1-1; TRBD1 matches 7 bases. Germline values: CDR1 LGHNA, CDR2 YNFKEQ. This CDR3 is 15 amino acids long. The V gene end was trimmed by 0 bases and the J gene end by 7 bases; junction bases not matched to a gene: 8.

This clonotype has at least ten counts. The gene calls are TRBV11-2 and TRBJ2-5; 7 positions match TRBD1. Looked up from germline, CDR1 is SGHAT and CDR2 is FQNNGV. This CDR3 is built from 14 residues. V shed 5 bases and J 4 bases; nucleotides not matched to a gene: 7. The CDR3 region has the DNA TGTGCCAGCAGCCCCGGGACAGTCCTAGAGACCCAGTACTTC. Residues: CASSPGTVLETQYF.

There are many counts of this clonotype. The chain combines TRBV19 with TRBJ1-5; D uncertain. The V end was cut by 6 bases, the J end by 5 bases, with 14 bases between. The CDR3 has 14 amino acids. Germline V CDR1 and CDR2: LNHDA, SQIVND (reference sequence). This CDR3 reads CASRARDYYQPQHF. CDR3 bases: TGTGCCAGTAGGGCCAGAGACTATTATCAGCCCCAGCATTTT.

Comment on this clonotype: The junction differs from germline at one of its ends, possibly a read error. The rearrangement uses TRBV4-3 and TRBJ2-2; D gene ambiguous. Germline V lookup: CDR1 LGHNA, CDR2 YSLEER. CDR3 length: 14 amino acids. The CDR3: CASNQEGNTGELFF. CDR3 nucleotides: TGCGCCAGCAACCAAGAAGGGAACACCGGGGAGCTGTTTTTT.

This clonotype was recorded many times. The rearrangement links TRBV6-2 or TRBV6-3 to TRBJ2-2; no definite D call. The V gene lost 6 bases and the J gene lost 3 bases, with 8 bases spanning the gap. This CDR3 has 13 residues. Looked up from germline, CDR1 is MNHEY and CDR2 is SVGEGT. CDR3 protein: CASREYHTGELFF. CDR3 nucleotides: TGTGCCAGCAGGGAATATCACACCGGGGAGCTGTTTTTT.

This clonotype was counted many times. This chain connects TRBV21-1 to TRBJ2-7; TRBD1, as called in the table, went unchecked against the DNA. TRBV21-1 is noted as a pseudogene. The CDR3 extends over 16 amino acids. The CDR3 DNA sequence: TGTGCCAGCAGCCCCCGGGGAGCGGGGAGCTCCTACGAGCAGTACGTC. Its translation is CASSPRGAGSSYEQYV.

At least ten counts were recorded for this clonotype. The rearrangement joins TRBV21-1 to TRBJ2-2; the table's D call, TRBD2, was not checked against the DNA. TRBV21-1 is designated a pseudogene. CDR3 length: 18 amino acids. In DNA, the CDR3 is TGTGCCAGCAGCAGAAACGCGATGGGACTAAGGAACACCGGGGAGCTGTTTTTT. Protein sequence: CASSRNAMGLRNTGELFF.

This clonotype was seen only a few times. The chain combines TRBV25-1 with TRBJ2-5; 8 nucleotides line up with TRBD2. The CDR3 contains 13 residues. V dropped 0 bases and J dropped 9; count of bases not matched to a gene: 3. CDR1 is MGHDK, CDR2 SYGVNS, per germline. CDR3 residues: CASSEYPRGAQYF. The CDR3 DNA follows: TGTGCCAGCAGTGAATATCCGCGGGGGGCCCAGTACTTC.

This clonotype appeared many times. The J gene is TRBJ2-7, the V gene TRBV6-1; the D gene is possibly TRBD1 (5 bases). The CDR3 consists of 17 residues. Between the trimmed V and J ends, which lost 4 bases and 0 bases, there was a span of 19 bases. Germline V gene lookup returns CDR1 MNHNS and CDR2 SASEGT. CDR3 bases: TGTGCCAGCAGTGTGGACAAGACTGATTTAAGCTCCTACGAGCAGTACGTC. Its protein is CASSVDKTDLSSYEQYV.

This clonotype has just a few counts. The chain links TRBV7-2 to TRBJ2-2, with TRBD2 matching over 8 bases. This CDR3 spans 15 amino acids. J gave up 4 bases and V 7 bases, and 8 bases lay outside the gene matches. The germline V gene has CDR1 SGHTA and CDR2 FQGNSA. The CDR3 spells CASTRGGRPTGELFF. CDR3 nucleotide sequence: TGTGCCAGCACCCGGGGGGGACGCCCCACCGGGGAGCTGTTTTTT.